These 2 T cell receptor beta chains originate from one sample sequenced in a study of blood T cell repertoires in COVID-19. Here immunoSEQ multiplex PCR was the method, and the copy in TCRdb shows in-frame clones only, minus some. The repertoire holds hundreds of thousands of clones, with approximately 90% as singletons. Sequenced: PBMCs or T cells enriched from blood (not recorded which). Receptors originate from a middle-aged man who had recovered from COVID-19.

The sample holds one count of this clone. This chain connects TRBV5-1 to TRBJ2-1, with TRBD1 identical over 7 bases. The length of the CDR3 is 14 residues. The germline V gene has CDR1 SGHRS and CDR2 YFSETQ. The V segment lost 9 bases and the J segment 7 bases; nucleotides outside the gene matches: 13. The CDR3 DNA reads as TGCGCCACCAGTACCAACAGGGGTAGGAATGAGCAGTTCTTC. Translated, it gives CATSTNRGRNEQFF.

V gene TRBV18 combines with J gene TRBJ2-2; 9 positions match TRBD2. Germline V gene lookup returns CDR1 KGHSH and CDR2 LQKENI. Trimming at V came to 3 bases and at J to 8 bases, leaving 10 bases not matched to a gene. The CDR3 sequence is 16 residues long. This CDR3 reads CASSPELAGEPGELFF. Written as DNA, the CDR3 is TGTGCCAGCTCACCCGAATTAGCGGGAGAACCGGGGGAGCTGTTTTTT.